This T cell receptor (beta chain) is from a study of blood T cell repertoires in COVID-19. Whole-study context: The cDNA or gDNA used as material had been derived from T cells, B-cell-depleted T cells, or PBMCs.

This clone was counted a single time. CDR3 length: 15 amino acids. V lost 6 bases, J lost 2 bases, and 6 bases stayed unmatched. Germline lookup yields CDR1 MGHRA and CDR2 YSYEKL. The protocol was immunoSEQ multiplex PCR, while the TCRdb copy is restricted to in-frame clones and leaves out a portion. This sample has a few hundred thousand clones, with 75% to 90% found just once. This chain links TRBV4-1 with TRBJ2-2; 7 nucleotides match TRBD1. The specimen sequenced was peripheral blood. The receptor was isolated from a man aged 18 to 29 with active or convalescent COVID-19. CDR3 nucleotide sequence: TGCGCCAGCAGAAAAAGACAGGGCAACACCGGGGAGCTGTTTTTT. It translates to CASRKRQGNTGELFF.